This T cell receptor (beta chain) originates from a study of shared clonotypes between healthy human individuals. Study results and caveats: Expectations were that clonotype sharing among donors would be affected by sequencing depth.

The genomic DNA of each subset was split evenly across several immunoSEQ plates. About 28,000 T cell genomes (around 320 ng DNA) went into each PBMC replicate. In the authors' methods: Junction-only sequences without quality scores came from ImmunoSEQ, so filtering differed. Using immunoSEQ multiplex PCR, the repertoire was profiled, and TCRdb retains in-frame clones only, with some absent. V and J calls and clone size follow that table, whereas D and trimming were derived from the DNA. The sample holds fewer than 500,000 clones, roughly 85% seen once. Regarding this clone: What it binds is unknown.

The TCR sequence derives from a middle-aged woman in good health. Some clones in this sample may be carry-over from other donors' samples. Sequencing was performed on PBMCs.

The CDR3 region is CASSVGENTDTQYF. The CDR3 DNA sequence: TGTGCCAGCAGCGTAGGCGAGAACACAGATACGCAGTATTTT. V gene TRBV9 combines with J gene TRBJ2-3; no clear D. CDR3 size: 14 residues. Trimming took off 0 bases at V and 2 bases at J, with 7 bases between the two ends. Germline V lookup: CDR1 SGDLS, CDR2 YYNGEE.